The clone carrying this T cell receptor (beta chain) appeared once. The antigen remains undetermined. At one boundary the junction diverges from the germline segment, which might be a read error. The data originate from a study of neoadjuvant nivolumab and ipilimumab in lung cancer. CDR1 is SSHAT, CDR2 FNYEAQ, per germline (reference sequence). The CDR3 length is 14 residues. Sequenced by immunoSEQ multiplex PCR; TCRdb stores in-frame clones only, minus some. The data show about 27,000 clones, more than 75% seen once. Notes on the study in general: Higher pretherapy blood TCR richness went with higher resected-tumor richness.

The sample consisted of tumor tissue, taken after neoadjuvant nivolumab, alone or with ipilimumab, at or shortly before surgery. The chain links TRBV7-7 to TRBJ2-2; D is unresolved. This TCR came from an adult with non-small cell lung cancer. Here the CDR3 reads CASSLETGTGELFF. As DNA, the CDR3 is TGTGCTAGCAGCTTAGAAACGGGCACCGGGGAGCTGTTTTTT.